This is a list of T cell receptor beta chains from one sample in a study of CD4+ T cells in melanoma. Some clones are missing from TCRdb's copy, which holds only in-frame ones; the method was immunoSEQ multiplex PCR. The sample carries about 15,000 clones, 65% to 85% recorded once. The material sequenced was cells from a culture (not recorded whether cultured in vitro). These receptors all come from a human donor with melanoma. CDR3s include the opening cysteine and the closing phenylalanine or tryptophan. A D gene is named only where the DNA matches it firmly. Not all rows give a size; the values are once, few, many and, for expanded clones, a class.

d_call	v_call	clone_size	j_call	cdr3_nt	cdr3_aa
NA	TRBV27	NA	TRBJ1-1	TGTGCCAGCAGTTCCCGGCCCCTCATCGAAGCTTTCTTT	CASSSRPLIEAFF
NA	TRBV7-3	NA	TRBJ2-5	TGTGCCAGCAGCGAAATGGAGGTGGGGACCCAGTACTTC	CASSEMEVGTQYF
NA	TRBV7-9	once	TRBJ1-1	TGTGCCAGCAGTCAGAATCGGGCCTACACTGAAGCTTTCTTT	CASSQNRAYTEAFF
NA	TRBV4-1	NA	TRBJ2-5	TGCGCCAGCAGCCAAGGGAGGACCCAAGAGACCCAGTACTTC	CASSQGRTQETQYF
TRBD2	TRBV5-1	NA	TRBJ2-3	TGCGCCAGCAGGACCGGACTAGCGGATGGGACAGATACGCAGTATTTT	CASRTGLADGTDTQYF
TRBD1	TRBV2	NA	TRBJ1-6	TGTGCCAGCAGTCGACCCTCGGGGACAGGGGTCTCACCCCTCCACTTT	CASSRPSGTGVSPLHF
NA	TRBV6-5	NA	TRBJ2-2	TGTGCCAGCAGTTTCGGACTTGGCACCGGGGAGCTGTTTTTT	CASSFGLGTGELFF
TRBD1	TRBV15	NA	TRBJ1-1	TGTGCCACCAGCAGAGGTGGGGGACAGCGCTTTGAAGCTTTCTTT	CATSRGGGQRFEAFF
NA	TRBV11-2	NA	TRBJ2-5	TGTGCCAGCAGAGGGTTAGGACGAAGGGAGACCCAGTACTTC	CASRGLGRRETQYF
NA	TRBV10-3	few	TRBJ1-2	TGTGCCATCAGCCGAAACCAGGGCATCTATGGCTACACCTTC	CAISRNQGIYGYTF
NA	TRBV6-5	NA	TRBJ2-7	TGTGCCCCTGGGGGGGGGCAGGAACGATACGAGCAGTACTTC	CAPGGGQERYEQYF
NA	TRBV4-2	once	TRBJ1-5	TGTGCCAGCAGCCAAGATCTAAGGGCCGACCTCAATCAGCCCCAGCATTTT	CASSQDLRADLNQPQHF
NA	TRBV2	once	TRBJ1-1	TGTGCCAGCAGTAGACAGGTGGCGTACACTGAAGCTTTCTTT	CASSRQVAYTEAFF
NA	TRBV20-1	NA	TRBJ1-1	TGCAGTGCCGGGAGGTACGAGGCTTTCTTT	CSAGRYEAFF
NA	TRBV13	NA	TRBJ2-2	TGTGCCAGCCGTTTAGGGGAAACGGGGAACACCGGGGAGCTGTTTTTT	CASRLGETGNTGELFF
TRBD2	TRBV5-1	NA	TRBJ2-3	TGCGCCAGCAGCTTGGCGACGGGGGGGTACGCAGATACGCAGTATTTT	CASSLATGGYADTQYF
NA	TRBV2	NA	TRBJ2-2	TGTGCCAGCAGGTCCGGGGCAACCCGAACCACCGGGGAGCTGTTTTTT	CASRSGATRTTGELFF